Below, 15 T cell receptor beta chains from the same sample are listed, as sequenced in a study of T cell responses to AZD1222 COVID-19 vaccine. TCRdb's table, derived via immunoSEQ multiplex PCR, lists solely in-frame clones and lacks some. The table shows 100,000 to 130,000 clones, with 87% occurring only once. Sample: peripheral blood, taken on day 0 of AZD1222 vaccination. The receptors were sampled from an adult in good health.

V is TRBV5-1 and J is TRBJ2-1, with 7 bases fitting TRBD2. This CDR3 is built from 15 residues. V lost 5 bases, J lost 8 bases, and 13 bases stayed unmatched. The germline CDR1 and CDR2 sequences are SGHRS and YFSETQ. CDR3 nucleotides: TGCGCCAGCAGGCGCACTAGCGCCTTTATGGATGAGCAGTTCTTC. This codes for CASRRTSAFMDEQFF. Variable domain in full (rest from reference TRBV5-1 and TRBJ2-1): KAGVTQTPRYLIKTRGQQVTLSCSPISGHRSVSWYQQTPGQGLQFLFEYFSETQRNKGNFPGRFSGRQFSNSRSEMNVSTLELGDSALYLCASRRTSAFMDEQFFGPGTRLTVL.

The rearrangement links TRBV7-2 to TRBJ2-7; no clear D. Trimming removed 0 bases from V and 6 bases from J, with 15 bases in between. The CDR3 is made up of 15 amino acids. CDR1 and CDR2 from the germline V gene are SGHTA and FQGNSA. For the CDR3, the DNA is TGTGCCAGCAGCTTAGCGAAACGTTCTTCCAGCGAGCAGTACTTC. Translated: CASSLAKRSSSEQYF.

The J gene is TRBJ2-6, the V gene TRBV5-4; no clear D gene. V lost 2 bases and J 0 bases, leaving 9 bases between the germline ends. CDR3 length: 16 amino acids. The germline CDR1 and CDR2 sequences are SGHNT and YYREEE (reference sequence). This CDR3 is CASSFRSFSGANVLTF. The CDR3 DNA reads TGTGCCAGCAGCTTCCGATCCTTCTCTGGGGCCAACGTCCTGACTTTC.

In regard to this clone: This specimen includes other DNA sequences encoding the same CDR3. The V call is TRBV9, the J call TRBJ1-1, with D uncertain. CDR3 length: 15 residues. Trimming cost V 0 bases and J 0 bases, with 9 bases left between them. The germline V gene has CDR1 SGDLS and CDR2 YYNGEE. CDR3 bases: TGTGCCAGCAGCGTAGATCCAGACCTGAACACTGAAGCTTTCTTT. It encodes CASSVDPDLNTEAFF.

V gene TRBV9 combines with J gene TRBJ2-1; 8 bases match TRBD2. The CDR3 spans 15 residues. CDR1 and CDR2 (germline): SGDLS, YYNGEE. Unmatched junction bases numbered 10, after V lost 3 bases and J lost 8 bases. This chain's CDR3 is CASSAWTSRSDEQFF. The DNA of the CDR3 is TGTGCCAGCAGCGCTTGGACTAGCCGGAGTGATGAGCAGTTCTTC.

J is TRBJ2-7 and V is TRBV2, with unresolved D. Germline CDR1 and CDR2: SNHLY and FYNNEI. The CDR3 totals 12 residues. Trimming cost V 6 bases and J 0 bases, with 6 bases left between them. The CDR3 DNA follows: TGTGCCAGCAGGGGGTCCTCCTACGAGCAGTACTTC. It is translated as CASRGSSYEQYF.

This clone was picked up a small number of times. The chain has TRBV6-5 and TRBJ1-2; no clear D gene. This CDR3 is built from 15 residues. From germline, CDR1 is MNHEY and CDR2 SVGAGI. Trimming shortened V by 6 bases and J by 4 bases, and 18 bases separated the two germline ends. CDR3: CASSRDVGVPYGYTF. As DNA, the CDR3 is TGTGCCAGCAGCCGGGATGTAGGAGTACCCTATGGCTACACCTTC.

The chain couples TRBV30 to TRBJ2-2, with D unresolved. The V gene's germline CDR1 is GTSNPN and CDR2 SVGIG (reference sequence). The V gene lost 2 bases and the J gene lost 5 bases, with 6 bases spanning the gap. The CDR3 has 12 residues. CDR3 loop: CAWSWATGELFF. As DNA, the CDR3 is TGTGCCTGGAGTTGGGCAACCGGGGAGCTGTTTTTT.

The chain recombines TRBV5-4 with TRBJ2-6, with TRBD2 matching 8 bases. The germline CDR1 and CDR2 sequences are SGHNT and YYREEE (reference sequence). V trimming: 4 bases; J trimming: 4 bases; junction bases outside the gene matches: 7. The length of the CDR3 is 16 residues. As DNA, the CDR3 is TGTGCCAGCAGCCCCCGGGGGGGGTCGGGGGCCAACGTCCTGACTTTC. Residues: CASSPRGGSGANVLTF.

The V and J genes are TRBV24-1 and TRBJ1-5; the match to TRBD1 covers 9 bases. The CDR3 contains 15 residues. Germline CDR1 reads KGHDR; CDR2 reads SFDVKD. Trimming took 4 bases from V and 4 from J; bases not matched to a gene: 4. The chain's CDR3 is CATSDPTGGNQPQHF. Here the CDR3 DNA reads TGTGCCACCAGTGACCCGACAGGGGGAAATCAGCCCCAGCATTTT.

For the CDR3, the DNA is TGTGCCAGCAGCTTAGCCGACCAAGGGCCCACCGGGGAGCTGTTTTTT. As protein: CASSLADQGPTGELFF. The chain uses TRBV11-2 and TRBJ2-2; no firm D call. The germline V and J ends were trimmed by 1 base and 4 bases, with 13 bases remaining between them. CDR3 size: 16 residues. Germline assignment: CDR1 SGHAT and CDR2 FQNNGV.

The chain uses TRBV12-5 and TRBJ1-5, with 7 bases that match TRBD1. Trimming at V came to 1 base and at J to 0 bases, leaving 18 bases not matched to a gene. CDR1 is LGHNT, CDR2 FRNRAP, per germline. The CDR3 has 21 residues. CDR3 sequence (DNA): TGTGCTAGTGGTTTGGCAATCTTATTCACGACAGGGAACATTAGCAATCAGCCCCAGCATTTT. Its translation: CASGLAILFTTGNISNQPQHF.

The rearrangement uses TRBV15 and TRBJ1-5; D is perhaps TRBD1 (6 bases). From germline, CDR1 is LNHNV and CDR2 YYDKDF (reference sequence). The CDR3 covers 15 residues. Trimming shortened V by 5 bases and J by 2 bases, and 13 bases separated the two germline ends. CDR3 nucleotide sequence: TGTGCCACCAGCCGCAGGGGATCTGGCAATCAGCCCCAGCATTTT. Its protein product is CATSRRGSGNQPQHF.

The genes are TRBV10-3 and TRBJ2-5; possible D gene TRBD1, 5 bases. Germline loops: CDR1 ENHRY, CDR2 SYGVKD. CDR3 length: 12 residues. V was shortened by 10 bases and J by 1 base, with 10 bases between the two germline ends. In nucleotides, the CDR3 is TGTGCCACATCGGACATCCAAGAGACCCAGTACTTC. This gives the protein CATSDIQETQYF.

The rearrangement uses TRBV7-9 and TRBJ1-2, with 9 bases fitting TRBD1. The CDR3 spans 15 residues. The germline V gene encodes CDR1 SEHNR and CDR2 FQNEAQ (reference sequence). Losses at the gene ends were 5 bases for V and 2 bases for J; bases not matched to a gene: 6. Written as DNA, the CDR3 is TGTGCCAGCAGCATTGGGACAGGGTTAAACTATGGCTACACCTTC. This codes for CASSIGTGLNYGYTF.